The source of this T cell receptor beta chain is a study of molecular identifiers for immune sequencing clone quantification. CDR1 and CDR2 (germline): SGHRS, YFSETQ. There are 15 residues in the CDR3. Deletions cut 0 bases from V and 1 base from J, with 10 bases between. Details on this clonotype: As yet, its antigen is unknown.

Study observations and caveats: Clonotypes surpassing 20 RNA copies contained over 98% of effector molecules, versus under 1% in naive cells.

MiXCR was run by TCRdb on the PCR reads, yielding one entry per CDR3 protein. The sample shows approximately 500,000 distinct CDR3 sequences, about 22% of them seen only once. This chain uses TRBV5-1 with TRBJ1-1; D unresolved. Sequencing used naive CD8+ T cells from blood, with Jurkat cell RNA spiked in. Subset noted: FACS-sorted CD8+CD4-CCR7+CD45RA+ naive T cells. This TCR derives from a human donor in good health. Some libraries in this study had Jurkat cell RNA spiked in. CDR3 loop: CASSLASMPNTEAFF. The CDR3, as DNA: TGCGCCAGCAGCTTGGCAAGTATGCCGAACACTGAAGCTTTCTTT.